The T cell receptor beta chain described here comes from a study of cytomegalovirus exposure and HLA in healthy donors. Per the germline V gene, CDR1 is MNHEY and CDR2 is SMNVEV (reference sequence). The CDR3 spans 15 residues. Trimming removed 3 bases from V and 5 bases from J, with 14 bases in between. A note on this clone: Its target is unknown.

PCR involved 60 Vbeta and 13 Jbeta primers. Assay: immunoSEQ multiplex PCR; the TCRdb copy retains only in-frame clones and omits some. The sample holds around 210,000 clones; 75% to 90% are singletons and the top ten take 2.5% to 3.5%. Study results and limitations: Among the CMV-associated chains, a few were confirmed in vitro as specific for CMV antigens. TCR beta V- and J-gene trimming, according to a later analysis, was linked to a missense DCLRE1C variant. In a later analysis, TCR association rates varied by HLA locus: DRB1 most, HLA-C fewest. The classifier was said to identify cytomegalovirus status with high specificity and sensitivity.

This chain uses TRBV27 with TRBJ1-5; weak D call: TRBD1 (6 bases). Source material: PBMCs. The clonotype comes from a woman between 35 and 50 years old in good health and CMV-seronegative. CDR3 DNA: TGTGCCAGCAGTTTCAGGGGAAACATGGATCAGCCCCAGCATTTT. Protein sequence: CASSFRGNMDQPQHF.